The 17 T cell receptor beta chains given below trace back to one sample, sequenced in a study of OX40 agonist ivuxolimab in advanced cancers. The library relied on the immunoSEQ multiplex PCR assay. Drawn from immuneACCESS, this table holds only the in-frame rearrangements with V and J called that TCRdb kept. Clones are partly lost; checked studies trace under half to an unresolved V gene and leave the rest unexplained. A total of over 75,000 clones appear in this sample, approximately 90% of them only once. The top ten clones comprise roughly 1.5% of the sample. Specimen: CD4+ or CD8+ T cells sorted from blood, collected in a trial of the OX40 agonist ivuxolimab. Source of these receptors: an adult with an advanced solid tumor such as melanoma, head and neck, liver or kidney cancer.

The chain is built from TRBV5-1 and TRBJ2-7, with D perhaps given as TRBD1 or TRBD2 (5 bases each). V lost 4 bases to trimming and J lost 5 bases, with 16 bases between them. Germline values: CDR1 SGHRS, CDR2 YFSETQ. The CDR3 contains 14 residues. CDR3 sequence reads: CASSDTRGTHEQYF. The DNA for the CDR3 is TGCGCCAGCAGCGATACTAGGGGTACCCACGAGCAGTACTTC.

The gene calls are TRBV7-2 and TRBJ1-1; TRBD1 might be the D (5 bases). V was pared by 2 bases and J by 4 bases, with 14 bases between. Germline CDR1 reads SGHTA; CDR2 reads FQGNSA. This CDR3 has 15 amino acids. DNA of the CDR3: TGTGCCAGCAGCTTAACCGGGACGGGAGCCACTGAAGCTTTCTTT. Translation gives CASSLTGTGATEAFF.

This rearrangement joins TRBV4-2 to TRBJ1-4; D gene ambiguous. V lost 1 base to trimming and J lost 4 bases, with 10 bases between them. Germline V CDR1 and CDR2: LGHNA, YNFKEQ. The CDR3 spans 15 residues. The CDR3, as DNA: TGTGCCAGCAGCCAAGTCGCCGGACTTAATGAAAAACTGTTTTTT. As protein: CASSQVAGLNEKLFF.

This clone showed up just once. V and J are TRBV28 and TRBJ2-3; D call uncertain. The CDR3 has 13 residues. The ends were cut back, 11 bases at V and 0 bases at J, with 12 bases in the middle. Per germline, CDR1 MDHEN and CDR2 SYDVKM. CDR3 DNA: TGTGCCTGCCTTGAAGGGAGCACAGATACGCAGTATTTT. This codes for CACLEGSTDTQYF.

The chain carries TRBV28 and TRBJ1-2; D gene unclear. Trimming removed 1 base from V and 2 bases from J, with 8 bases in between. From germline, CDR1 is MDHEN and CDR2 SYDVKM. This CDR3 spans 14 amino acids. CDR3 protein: CASSLFRGNYGYTF. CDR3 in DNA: TGTGCCAGCAGTTTATTTAGAGGGAACTATGGCTACACCTTC.

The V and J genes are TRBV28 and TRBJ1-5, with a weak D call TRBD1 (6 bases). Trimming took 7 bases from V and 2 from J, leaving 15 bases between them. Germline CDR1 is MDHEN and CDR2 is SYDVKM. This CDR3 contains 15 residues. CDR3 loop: CASIYGGIGNQPQHF. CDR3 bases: TGTGCCAGCATCTATGGGGGCATTGGCAATCAGCCCCAGCATTTT. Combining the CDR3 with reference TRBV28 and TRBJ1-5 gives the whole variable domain DVKVTQSSRYLVKRTGEKVFLECVQDMDHENMFWYRQDPGLGLRLIYFSYDVKMKEKGDIPEGYSVSREKKERFSLILESASTNQTSMYLCASIYGGIGNQPQHFGDGTRLSIL.

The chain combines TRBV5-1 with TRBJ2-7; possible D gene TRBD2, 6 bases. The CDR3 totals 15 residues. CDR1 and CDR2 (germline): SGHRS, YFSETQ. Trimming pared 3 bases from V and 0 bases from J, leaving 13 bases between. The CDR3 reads CASSSGDFSSYEQYF. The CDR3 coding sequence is TGCGCCAGCAGCTCGGGGGACTTTTCCTCCTACGAGCAGTACTTC.

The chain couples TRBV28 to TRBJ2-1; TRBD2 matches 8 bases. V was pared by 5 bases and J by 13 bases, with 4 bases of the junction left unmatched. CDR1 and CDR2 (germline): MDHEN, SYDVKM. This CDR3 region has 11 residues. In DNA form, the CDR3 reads TGTGCCAGCAGTGCCGGACTAGCCCAGTTCTTC. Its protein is CASSAGLAQFF. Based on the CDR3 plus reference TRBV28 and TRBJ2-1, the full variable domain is DVKVTQSSRYLVKRTGEKVFLECVQDMDHENMFWYRQDPGLGLRLIYFSYDVKMKEKGDIPEGYSVSREKKERFSLILESASTNQTSMYLCASSAGLAQFFGPGTRLTVL.

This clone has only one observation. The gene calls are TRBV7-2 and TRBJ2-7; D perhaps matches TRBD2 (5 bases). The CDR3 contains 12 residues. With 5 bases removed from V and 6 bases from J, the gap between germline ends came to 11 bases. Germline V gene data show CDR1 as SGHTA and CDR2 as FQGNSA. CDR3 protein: CASSPEAGEQYF. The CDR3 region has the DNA TGTGCCAGCAGCCCGGAGGCAGGCGAGCAGTACTTC.

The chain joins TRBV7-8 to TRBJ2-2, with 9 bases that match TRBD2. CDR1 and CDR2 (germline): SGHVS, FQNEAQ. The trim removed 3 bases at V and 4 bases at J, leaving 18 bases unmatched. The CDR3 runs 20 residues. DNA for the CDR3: TGTGCCAGCAGCTTGTCCCATGTAAGGGAGCGGGAGGCGGCCACCGGGGAGCTGTTTTTT. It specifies CASSLSHVREREAATGELFF. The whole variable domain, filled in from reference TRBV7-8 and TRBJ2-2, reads GAGVSQSPRYKVAKRGQDVALRCDPISGHVSLFWYQQALGQGPEFLTYFQNEAQLDKSGLPSDRFFAERPEGSVSTLKIQRTQQEDSAVYLCASSLSHVREREAATGELFFGEGSRLTVL.

The DNA of the CDR3 is TGTGCCAGCAGCGTATCGGCAGGGGTTACAAATGAGCAGTTCTTC. Protein product: CASSVSAGVTNEQFF. This chain links TRBV9 with TRBJ2-1, with D possibly matching TRBD1 (6 bases). The CDR3 totals 15 residues. Trimming removed 1 base at V and 7 bases at J, with 15 bases between. Germline V lookup: CDR1 SGDLS, CDR2 YYNGEE.

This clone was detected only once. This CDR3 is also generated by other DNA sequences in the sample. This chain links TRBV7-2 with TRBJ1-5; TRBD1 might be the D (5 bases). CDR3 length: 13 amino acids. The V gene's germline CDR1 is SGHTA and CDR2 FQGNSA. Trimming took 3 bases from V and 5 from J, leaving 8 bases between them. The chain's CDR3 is CASSFKGDQPQHF. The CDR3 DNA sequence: TGTGCCAGCAGCTTCAAAGGGGATCAGCCCCAGCATTTT.

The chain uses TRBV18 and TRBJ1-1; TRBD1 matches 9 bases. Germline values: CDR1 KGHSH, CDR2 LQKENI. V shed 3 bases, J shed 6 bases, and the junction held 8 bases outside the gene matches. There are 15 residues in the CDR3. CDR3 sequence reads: CASSPQDRGDSEAFF. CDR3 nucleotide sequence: TGTGCCAGCTCACCCCAGGACAGGGGCGATTCTGAAGCTTTCTTT.

The chain's CDR3 is CAWTRTDNSPLHF. The CDR3 coding sequence is TGTGCCTGGACTAGGACCGATAATTCACCCCTCCACTTT. The chain carries TRBV30 and TRBJ1-6; no clear D. Germline assignment: CDR1 GTSNPN and CDR2 SVGIG (reference sequence). V shed 4 bases and J shed 5 bases, with 9 bases lying between them. The CDR3 totals 13 residues.

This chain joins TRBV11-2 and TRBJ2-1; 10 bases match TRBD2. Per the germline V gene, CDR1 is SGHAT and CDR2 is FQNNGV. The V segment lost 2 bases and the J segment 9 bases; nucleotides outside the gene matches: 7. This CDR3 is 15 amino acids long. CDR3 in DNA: TGTGCCAGCAGCTTACTAGCGGGGGCCAGGAGTGAGCAGTTCTTC. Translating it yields CASSLLAGARSEQFF.

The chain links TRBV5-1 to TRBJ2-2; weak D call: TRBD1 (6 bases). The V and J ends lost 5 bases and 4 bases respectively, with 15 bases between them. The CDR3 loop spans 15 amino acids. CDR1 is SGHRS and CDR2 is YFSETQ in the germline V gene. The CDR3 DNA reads TGCGCCAGCAGACCTACAGGGCCCAGCACCGGGGAGCTGTTTTTT. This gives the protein CASRPTGPSTGELFF.

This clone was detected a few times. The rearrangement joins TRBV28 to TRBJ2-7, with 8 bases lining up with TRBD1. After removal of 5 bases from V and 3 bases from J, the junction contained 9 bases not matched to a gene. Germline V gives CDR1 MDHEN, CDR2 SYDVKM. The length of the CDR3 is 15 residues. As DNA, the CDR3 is TGTGCCAGCAGTCGTAACAGGGGGATCCGCTACGAGCAGTACTTC. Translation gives CASSRNRGIRYEQYF.